This T cell receptor beta chain is drawn from a study of blood T cell repertoires in COVID-19. Study information: Samples of COVID-19 (acute and convalescent) were obtained from the United States, Italy and Spain. Sources were T cells, B-cell-depleted T cells, or PBMCs; the material itself was cDNA or gDNA.

Per the original methods: Reference gene primer amplification in the assay estimated nucleated cell counts. Some clones are missing from TCRdb's copy, which holds only in-frame ones; the method was immunoSEQ multiplex PCR. That table furnishes V, J and clone size, whereas the DNA furnished D and trimming. The data contain about 43,000 clones, roughly nine tenths of them seen just once; the ten biggest clones take up just over 9%. This clone was seen just once. The CDR3 consists of 17 residues. The V end lost 4 bases, the J end lost 1 base, and 17 bases lay between the germline ends. The germline gives CDR1 LGHDT, CDR2 YNNKEL (reference sequence).

The TCR was taken from a human donor in a cohort sampled during active COVID-19. This chain links TRBV3-1 (or the pseudogene TRBV3-2) with TRBJ1-5; no firm D call. Sequencing used peripheral blood. The DNA of the CDR3 is TGTGCCAGCAGCCCCTTTATCCTTCAACGGAGCAATCAGCCCCAGCATTTT. Residues: CASSPFILQRSNQPQHF.